This T cell receptor beta chain was obtained from a study of T cells in Graves' hyperthyroidism and ophthalmopathy. There were TCR beta CDR3 regions amplified from RNA transcripts. Carried out on the TCR CDR3, a first-round RT-PCR used the HTBI primer set. TCRdb itself ran the multiplex PCR reads through MiXCR, one entry per CDR3 protein. The sample includes about 420,000 distinct CDR3 sequences, more than 15% of them seen just once. The germline V gene has CDR1 MNHEY and CDR2 SVGAGI. The CDR3 loop spans 15 amino acids. J was trimmed by 3 bases and V by 0 bases; bases with no gene match: 4. The table lists this clonotype with many counts. Its cognate antigen is unknown. Findings and caveats of the study: Ophthalmopathy, which appeared later, was predicted by the model a median about 6 months before onset.

Graves' hyperthyroidism without ophthalmopathy progression within 18 months was termed stable. The patients, who ranged from 18 to 65 in age, presented with newly diagnosed hyperthyroidism lasting under 2 months. Diagnosing involved the use of clinical symptoms, serum thyroxine and TRAb, thyroid ultrasound and orbital computed tomography. The receptor's source is a woman younger than 35 with Graves' hyperthyroidism. The chain links TRBV6-5 to TRBJ2-7, with 8 bases aligning to TRBD1. Sequencing was performed on blood. In DNA form, the CDR3 reads TGTGCCAGCAGTTACTCGGACAGGGCTAACTACGAGCAGTACTTC. Encoded protein: CASSYSDRANYEQYF.